This TCR beta chain is from a study of regulatory T cells in long-lasting Graves disease. A remark on this clonotype: A much larger clone lies a single base off, so this may be a read error.

This CDR3 has 15 amino acids. CDR1 and CDR2 (germline): SGHTA, FQGNSA. The V end was cut by 0 bases, the J end by 5 bases, with 13 bases between. Time point: persistent/refractory GD, antithyroid drugs over 5 years with positive TRAb. There was RNA extracted from PBMCs, and the TCR library was made from it. Researchers made TCR beta libraries by using iRepertoire HTBI primers and running Arm-PCR on CDR3 regions. Using its own MiXCR run on the multiplex PCR reads, TCRdb lists one record per CDR3 protein. The sample lists a few hundred thousand distinct CDR3 sequences, roughly 24% occurring once. The rearrangement joins TRBV7-2 to TRBJ1-1; D unresolved. The source material was peripheral blood mononuclear cells (PBMCs), sampled when the disease was refractory, from a patient treated with antithyroid drugs. The TCR sequence derives from a woman between 35 and 50 years old with Graves disease. The CDR3 nucleotides read TGTGCCAGCAGCTTAGCGCGGGCAGTGGGAACTGAAGCTTTCTTT. It is translated as CASSLARAVGTEAFF.